The present entry profiles one TCR beta chain with its context. Its antigen is still unknown. The data were obtained in a study of tissue T cells after allogeneic stem cell transplantation. J gave up 3 bases and V 8 bases, and 5 bases lay outside the gene matches. Germline V gene sequence: CDR1 ENHRY, CDR2 SYGVKD. The CDR3 runs to 13 residues. Findings and limits, study-wide: Anatomically similar tissues had similar TCR repertoires within each patient.

TCRbeta CDR3 was sequenced at survey depth with template counts. Assay: immunoSEQ multiplex PCR; the TCRdb copy retains only in-frame clones and omits some. The repertoire consists of 1,300 or so clones, with roughly 70% occurring once and the leading ten covering roughly 36%. Steroid-refractory graft-versus-host disease after allogeneic hematopoietic cell transplant qualified adults for prospective research-autopsy enrollment. Every graft-versus-host disease patient had gastrointestinal disease and got several lines of graft-versus-host disease therapy. The chain has TRBV10-3 and TRBJ2-7; 9 positions match TRBD1. The material sequenced was spleen tissue, taken at autopsy. The source is a male patient at least 60 years old with steroid-refractory graft-versus-host disease after an allogeneic stem cell transplant. The T cells may come from the graft donor. CDR3 DNA sequence: TGTGCCATCGGCGGGACAGGGAACTACGAGCAGTACTTC. Protein product: CAIGGTGNYEQYF.